The 21 T cell receptor beta chains in this list originate from one sample, sequenced in a study of beta chain features in type 1 diabetes. Investigators reverse transcribed all isolated RNA, so they sequenced expressed TCRB transcripts. Only in-frame clones appear in the TCRdb table, and some are missing; sequencing was by immunoSEQ multiplex PCR. The sample has over 500,000 clones, around 15% seen once. What was sequenced was naive CD4+ T cells from blood. All receptors come from a man aged 18 to 29 in good health.

The CDR3 coding sequence is TGTGCCAGCAGCGAACAGGGGGACGAGACCCAGTACTTC. Translated: CASSEQGDETQYF. The V call is TRBV7-3, the J call TRBJ2-5, with 8 bases lining up with TRBD1. There are 13 residues in the CDR3. Looked up from germline, CDR1 is SGHTA and CDR2 is FQGTGA. Trimming cost V 5 bases and J 5 bases; bases outside gene matches: 4.

This clone was detected only once. This chain connects TRBV6-1 to TRBJ2-4; D remains ambiguous. This CDR3 is built from 12 residues. Trimming took off 2 bases at V and 9 bases at J, with 8 bases between the two ends. Per germline, CDR1 MNHNS and CDR2 SASEGT. CDR3 in DNA: TGTGCCAGCAGTGAATCCTGGATCATTCAGTACTTC. Translating gives CASSESWIIQYF.

This clone appeared a few times. The rearrangement joins TRBV7-9 to TRBJ1-1, with 7 bases fitting TRBD1. Trimming at V came to 5 bases and at J to 1 base, leaving 4 bases not matched to a gene. The germline V gene encodes CDR1 SEHNR and CDR2 FQNEAQ (reference sequence). The CDR3 totals 14 residues. The CDR3 bases are TGTGCCAGCAGCCCCCGACAGGGGAACACTGAAGCTTTCTTT. Its translation is CASSPRQGNTEAFF. The full variable domain, rest sourced from reference TRBV7-9 and TRBJ1-1, is DTGVSQNPRHKITKRGQNVTFRCDPISEHNRLYWYRQTLGQGPEFLTYFQNEAQLEKSRLLSDRFSAERPKGSFSTLEIQRTEQGDSAMYLCASSPRQGNTEAFFGQGTRLTVV.

This clone was seen a few times. V usage is TRBV20-1 and J usage is TRBJ2-7, with 7 bases aligning to TRBD1. Trimming removed 6 bases from V and 12 bases from J; junction bases left unmatched: 8. CDR1 is DFQATT, CDR2 SNEGSKA, per germline (reference sequence). The CDR3 spans 10 residues. Here the CDR3 DNA reads TGCAGTGCAGCTACAGGGGAACCGTACTTC. Protein: CSAATGEPYF.

The chain combines TRBV29-1 with TRBJ2-7; 7 nucleotides agree with TRBD2. From germline, CDR1 is SQVTM and CDR2 ANQGSEA. V was clipped by 4 bases and J by 0 bases; unmatched bases: 6. The CDR3 length is 14 residues. The CDR3 sequence: CSVALAPSSYEQYF. CDR3 sequence (DNA): TGCAGCGTTGCACTAGCGCCGAGCTCCTACGAGCAGTACTTC.

This clone was seen more than once but under ten times. This sequence joins TRBV7-9 and TRBJ2-7; 13 bases are shared with TRBD2. CDR1 and CDR2 (germline): SEHNR, FQNEAQ (reference sequence). The CDR3 length is 16 residues. The junction had 3 bases not matched to a gene; V was cut back by 3 bases and J by 1 base. The CDR3 region is CASSFRLAGGSYEQYF. Written as DNA, the CDR3 is TGTGCCAGCAGCTTTCGACTAGCGGGAGGATCCTACGAGCAGTACTTC.

The V call is TRBV14, the J call TRBJ1-1; no clear D gene. This CDR3 is built from 14 residues. Germline V gene sequence: CDR1 SGHDN, CDR2 FVKESK. The ends were cut back, 1 base at V and 1 base at J, with 7 bases in the middle. The CDR3 DNA reads TGTGCCAGCAGCCAAGGGTCCAGGAACACTGAAGCTTTCTTT. Amino acid sequence: CASSQGSRNTEAFF.

This clone turned up a few times. J is TRBJ2-5 and V is TRBV7-2; D may be TRBD1 (5 bases). Germline V lookup: CDR1 SGHTA, CDR2 FQGNSA. V was shortened by 1 base and J by 6 bases, with 9 bases between the two germline ends. This CDR3 is 13 amino acids long. The DNA of the CDR3 is TGTGCCAGCAGCTTAGAAGGGGCCCAGACCCAGTACTTC. Translated: CASSLEGAQTQYF.

This clone was counted between two and nine times. This chain links TRBV9 with TRBJ2-2, with no clear D. Germline values: CDR1 SGDLS, CDR2 YYNGEE. This CDR3 is built from 15 residues. Trimming removed 2 bases at V and 3 bases at J, with 11 bases between. CDR3 nucleotides: TGTGCCAGCAGCGTCGGTGGCTGGTACACCGGGGAGCTGTTTTTT. Its protein is CASSVGGWYTGELFF.

The sample holds a few counts of this clone. The V and J genes are TRBV6-5 and TRBJ1-6; D gene unclear. Germline CDR1 reads MNHEY; CDR2 reads SVGAGI. CDR3 size: 15 residues. V dropped 0 bases and J dropped 8 bases, with 11 bases sitting between them. The CDR3 DNA reads as TGTGCCAGCAGTTACTCCCAGTTTGGCGATTCACCCCTCCACTTT. Encoded protein: CASSYSQFGDSPLHF.

The chain links TRBV5-1 to TRBJ2-7, with TRBD2 matching over 7 bases. V lost 7 bases to trimming and J lost 0 bases; unmatched junction nucleotides: 16. This CDR3 has 17 amino acids. Germline values: CDR1 SGHRS, CDR2 YFSETQ. CDR3 in amino acids: CASGGGLKAGSSYEQYF. The CDR3 nucleotides are TGCGCCAGCGGTGGGGGACTAAAAGCGGGGTCCTCCTACGAGCAGTACTTC.

This clone was seen a few times. V is TRBV7-2 and J is TRBJ2-3, with D perhaps TRBD1 (5 bases). CDR3 length: 14 amino acids. CDR1 and CDR2 from the germline V gene are SGHTA and FQGNSA. V dropped 5 bases and J dropped 4 bases, with 13 bases sitting between them. In DNA form, the CDR3 reads TGTGCCAGCAGCCTAGGGGTTTTAGCAGATACGCAGTATTTT. Its protein is CASSLGVLADTQYF.

The sample holds a few counts of this clone. The rearrangement uses TRBV4-1 and TRBJ2-3; TRBD2 agrees at 9 bases. The CDR3 totals 16 residues. V was clipped by 1 base and J by 4 bases; unmatched bases: 6. CDR1 MGHRA and CDR2 YSYEKL come from the germline V gene. CDR3: CASSQVEREVADTQYF. The DNA of the CDR3 is TGCGCCAGCAGCCAAGTGGAGCGGGAGGTTGCAGATACGCAGTATTTT.

The J gene is TRBJ1-4, the V gene TRBV5-6, with D maybe TRBD1 (5 bases). Trimming removed 2 bases at V and 0 bases at J, with 20 bases between. The CDR3 extends over 19 amino acids. The V gene's germline CDR1 is SGHDT and CDR2 YYEEEE. The CDR3 is CASSFFEPGPISTNEKLFF. The CDR3 DNA reads TGTGCCAGCAGCTTCTTCGAACCGGGACCAATTTCAACTAATGAAAAACTGTTTTTT.

This clone was counted a few times. V gene TRBV5-4 combines with J gene TRBJ2-5; 7 bases match TRBD1. The V gene end was trimmed by 0 bases and the J gene end by 4 bases; junction bases not matched to a gene: 3. In germline, CDR1 is SGHNT, CDR2 YYREEE (reference sequence). The CDR3 has 14 residues. DNA of the CDR3: TGTGCCAGCAGCTTGGGGACAGGCCGAGAGACCCAGTACTTC. Amino acid sequence: CASSLGTGRETQYF.

This clone was observed a handful of times. The rearrangement joins TRBV2 to TRBJ2-1, with D perhaps being TRBD1 or TRBD2 (5 bases each). From germline, CDR1 is SNHLY and CDR2 FYNNEI. The CDR3 totals 15 residues. Trimming removed 6 bases at V and 2 bases at J, with 14 bases between. DNA for the CDR3: TGTGCCAGCAGGGTCCCCGGGACGCCCTACAATGAGCAGTTCTTC. Translation gives CASRVPGTPYNEQFF.

This clone has only a few counts. The V call is TRBV9, the J call TRBJ2-3, with TRBD1 as a possible D gene (5 bases). V lost 3 bases, J lost 4 bases, and 15 bases lay in between. Looked up from germline, CDR1 is SGDLS and CDR2 is YYNGEE. CDR3 length equals 15 residues. CDR3 sequence: CASSDLLGQADTQYF. The CDR3 DNA reads TGTGCCAGCAGCGACCTGCTAGGACAAGCAGATACGCAGTATTTT.

This clone appeared a few times. The CDR3 loop is CASSVEFTGELFF. CDR3 nucleotide sequence: TGTGCCAGCAGCGTAGAGTTCACCGGGGAGCTGTTTTTT. The genes are TRBV9 and TRBJ2-2; D remains ambiguous. The CDR3 has 13 amino acids. The V gene lost 0 bases and the J gene lost 4 bases, with 4 bases spanning the gap. Germline lookup yields CDR1 SGDLS and CDR2 YYNGEE.

V and J are TRBV18 and TRBJ2-1, with D possibly TRBD2 on 5 matching bases. Germline CDR1 KGHSH, CDR2 LQKENI. Trimming took off 0 bases at V and 0 bases at J, with 9 bases between the two ends. The CDR3 totals 16 residues. The DNA for the CDR3 is TGTGCCAGCTCACCACCGAGGGAACGCTCCTACAATGAGCAGTTCTTC. Protein sequence: CASSPPRERSYNEQFF.

This rearrangement joins TRBV5-4 to TRBJ2-7, with D uncertain. The CDR3 length is 14 residues. Trimming left V 3 bases short and J 0 bases short, with 10 bases between. Per germline, CDR1 SGHNT and CDR2 YYREEE (reference sequence). CDR3 nucleotide sequence: TGTGCCAGCAGCTGGGTCCGGAACTCCTACGAGCAGTACTTC. Translating gives CASSWVRNSYEQYF.

V and J are TRBV29-1 and TRBJ2-1; 7 positions match TRBD1. The germline V gene has CDR1 SQVTM and CDR2 ANQGSEA. Germline trimming cut 5 bases from V and 6 bases from J; bases unmatched to any gene: 7. The CDR3 covers 13 residues. The DNA of the CDR3 is TGCAGCGTTCTTAGGGGGCTAGCCAATGAGCAGTTCTTC. Protein sequence: CSVLRGLANEQFF.